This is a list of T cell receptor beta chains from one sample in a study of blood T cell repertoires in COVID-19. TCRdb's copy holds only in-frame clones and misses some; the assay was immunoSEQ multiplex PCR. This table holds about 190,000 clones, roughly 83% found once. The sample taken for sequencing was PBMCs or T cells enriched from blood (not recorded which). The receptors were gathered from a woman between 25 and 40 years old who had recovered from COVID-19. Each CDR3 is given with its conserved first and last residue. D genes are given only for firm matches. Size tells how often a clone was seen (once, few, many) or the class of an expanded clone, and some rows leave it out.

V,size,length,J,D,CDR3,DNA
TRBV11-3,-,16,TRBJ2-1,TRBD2,CASSFEASGRYNEQFF,TGTGCCAGCAGCTTCGAAGCTAGCGGGAGGTATAATGAGCAGTTCTTC
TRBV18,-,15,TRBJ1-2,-,CASSPPTVGSYGYTF,TGTGCCAGCTCACCACCAACAGTCGGTTCCTATGGCTACACCTTC
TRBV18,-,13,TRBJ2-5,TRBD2,CASSSGLAETQYF,TGTGCCAGCTCATCCGGACTAGCGGAGACCCAGTACTTC
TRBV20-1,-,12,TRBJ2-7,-,CSASPRGYEQYF,TGCAGTGCTAGTCCAAGGGGCTACGAGCAGTACTTC
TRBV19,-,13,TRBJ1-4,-,CASHGRVAEKLFF,TGTGCCAGCCACGGGCGGGTGGCCGAAAAACTGTTTTTT
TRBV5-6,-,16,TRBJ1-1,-,CASSSTSGEGDTEAFF,TGTGCCAGCAGCTCTACTTCAGGGGAGGGAGACACTGAAGCTTTCTTT
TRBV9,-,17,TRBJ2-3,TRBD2,CASSVGGSAGGTDTQYF,TGTGCCAGCAGCGTAGGAGGTTCGGCGGGAGGCACAGATACGCAGTATTTT
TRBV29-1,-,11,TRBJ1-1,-,CSPSWGAEAFF,TGCAGTCCCTCCTGGGGAGCTGAAGCTTTCTTT
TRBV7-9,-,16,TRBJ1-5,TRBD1,CASSLGTGGRDQPQHF,TGTGCCAGCAGCTTAGGAACAGGGGGCCGGGATCAGCCCCAGCATTTT
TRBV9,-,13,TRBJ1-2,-,CASSAFEGYGYTF,TGTGCCAGCAGCGCCTTCGAGGGCTATGGCTACACCTTC
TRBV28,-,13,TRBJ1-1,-,CASSETPGRVAFF,TGTGCCAGCAGCGAGACCCCAGGGAGGGTAGCTTTCTTT
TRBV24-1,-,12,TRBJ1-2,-,CATSDPGRGYTF,TGTGCCACCAGTGACCCAGGGAGGGGCTACACCTTC
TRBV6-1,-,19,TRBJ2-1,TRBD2,CASSETLRGLAGVGGEQFF,TGTGCCAGCAGTGAGACACTCCGAGGACTAGCGGGAGTGGGGGGTGAGCAGTTCTTC
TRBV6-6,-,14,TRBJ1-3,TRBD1,CASSYRQGGNTIYF,TGTGCCAGCAGCTATAGACAGGGTGGAAACACCATATATTTT
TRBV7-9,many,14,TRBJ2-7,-,CASSLGSGSYEQYF,TGTGCCAGCAGCTTAGGTAGCGGCAGCTACGAGCAGTACTTC
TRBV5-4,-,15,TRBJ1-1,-,CASSLPKGRGTEAFF,TGTGCCAGCAGCCTTCCGAAAGGTAGGGGCACTGAAGCTTTCTTT
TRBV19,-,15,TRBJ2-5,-,CASSISSGVGETQYF,TGTGCCAGTAGTATTTCGTCAGGGGTCGGAGAGACCCAGTACTTC
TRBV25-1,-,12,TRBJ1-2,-,CASSDSYYGYTF,TGTGCCAGCAGTGATTCGTACTATGGCTACACCTTC
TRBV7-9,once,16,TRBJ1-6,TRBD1,CASSPRQGGNNSPLHF,TGTGCCAGCAGCCCACGACAGGGCGGTAATAATTCACCCCTCCACTTT
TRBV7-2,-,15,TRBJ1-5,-,CASSLQGTGRQPQHF,TGTGCCAGCAGCTTACAGGGGACGGGGCGTCAGCCCCAGCATTTT
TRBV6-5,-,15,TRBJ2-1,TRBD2,CASTPRGEGYNEQFF,TGTGCCAGCACCCCGCGCGGGGAGGGGTACAATGAGCAGTTCTTC
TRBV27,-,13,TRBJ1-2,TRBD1,CASARTGSYGYTF,TGTGCCAGCGCCCGGACAGGGTCCTATGGCTACACCTTC
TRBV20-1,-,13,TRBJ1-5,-,CSASDLGGVPQHF,TGCAGTGCTAGTGATCTTGGGGGGGTGCCCCAGCATTTT
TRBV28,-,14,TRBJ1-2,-,CASRTGGANYGYTF,TGTGCCAGCAGAACCGGGGGGGCAAACTATGGCTACACCTTC
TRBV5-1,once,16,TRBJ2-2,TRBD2,CASTLLPGLATGELFF,TGCGCCAGCACACTGCTTCCGGGACTAGCCACCGGGGAGCTGTTTTTT
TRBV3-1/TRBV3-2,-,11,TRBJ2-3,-,CATSSADTQYF,TGTGCCACCTCTTCCGCAGATACGCAGTATTTT
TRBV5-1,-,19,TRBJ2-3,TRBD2,CASSQPQGLAGGLTDTQYF,TGCGCCAGCAGCCAACCACAGGGGTTAGCGGGGGGCCTCACAGATACGCAGTATTTT
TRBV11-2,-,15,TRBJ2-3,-,CASSLEIRATDTQYF,TGTGCCAGCAGCTTAGAGATCAGGGCGACAGATACGCAGTATTTT
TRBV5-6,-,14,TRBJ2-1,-,CASSVPGLSDEQFF,TGTGCCAGCAGCGTACCGGGACTTTCCGATGAGCAGTTCTTC
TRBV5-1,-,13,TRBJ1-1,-,CASSFRVDTEAFF,TGCGCCAGCAGCTTCAGGGTTGACACTGAAGCTTTCTTT
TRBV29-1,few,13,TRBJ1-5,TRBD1,CSVGTGRFQPQHF,TGCAGCGTTGGGACAGGGAGGTTTCAGCCCCAGCATTTT
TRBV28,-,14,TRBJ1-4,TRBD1,CASSRTGGREKLFF,TGTGCCAGCAGCCGAACAGGGGGTAGGGAAAAACTGTTTTTT
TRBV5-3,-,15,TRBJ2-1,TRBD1,CARSLNSLGQLVLFF,TGTGCCAGAAGCCTGAATTCACTGGGACAGCTCGTCTTGTTCTTC
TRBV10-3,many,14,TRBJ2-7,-,CAIQEGAFSYEQYF,TGTGCCATCCAGGAGGGAGCGTTCTCCTACGAGCAGTACTTC
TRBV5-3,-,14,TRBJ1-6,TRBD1,CARSLLGQNSPLHF,TGTGCCAGAAGCTTGTTGGGACAGAATTCACCCCTCCACTTT
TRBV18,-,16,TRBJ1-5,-,CASSPDGGQGNQPQHF,TGTGCCAGCTCACCAGACGGGGGGCAGGGCAATCAGCCCCAGCATTTT
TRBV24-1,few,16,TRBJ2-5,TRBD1,CATSLAGTGNQETQYF,TGTGCCACCAGCCTCGCCGGGACAGGGAACCAAGAGACCCAGTACTTC
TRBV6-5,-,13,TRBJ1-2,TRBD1,CASSIGTDYGYTF,TGTGCCAGCAGTATAGGGACAGACTATGGCTACACCTTC
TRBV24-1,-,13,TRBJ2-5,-,CATSEGRKETQYF,TGTGCCACCAGTGAGGGCAGGAAAGAGACCCAGTACTTC
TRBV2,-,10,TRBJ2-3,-,CAVEGDTQYF,TGTGCCGTCGAGGGAGATACGCAGTATTTT
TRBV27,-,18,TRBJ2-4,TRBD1,CASSIDRGAFLAKNIQYF,TGTGCCAGCAGCATAGACAGGGGTGCCTTTCTAGCCAAAAACATTCAGTACTTC